This T cell receptor beta chain was profiled in a study of blood T cell repertoires in COVID-19 (dated by TCRdb to 2018 to 2020). For context, the study as a whole: Samples from collaborators originated in the United States, Italy and Spain and spanned both the acute and convalescent phases of COVID-19. The prospective study material was composed of cDNA or gDNA derived from T cells, B-cell-depleted T cells, or PBMCs. The dataset comprised deeply sampled blood TCRbeta repertoires from subjects exposed to, actively infected with, or recovered from COVID-19. The repertoires were released in a freely available public database meant as a resource for research on the immune response to SARS-CoV-2. Samples came from the ongoing ImmuneRACE study (first 160 participants) plus 1,254 subjects from 6 global collaborators. The sample metadata nearly always contained a de-identified subject ID, COVID-19 status, age in years and sex. Where available, HLA class I and class II types were taken from metadata supplied by the sample provider and were not determined by assay-based typing. Beyond this particular receptor, the publication reports: Clinical and demographic metadata were provided uncurated, with the amount varying by source and participant.

Each collaborating institution followed its own protocols to collect whole blood in K2EDTA tubes. For TCRbeta analysis, collaborators shipped samples in one of three forms: frozen whole blood, isolated PBMCs, or DNA extracted from either of those sample types. Taken from the germline V gene, the CDR1 and CDR2 loops are SQVTM and ANQGSEA. From cysteine to phenylalanine, the CDR3 is 14 amino acids long. The only DNA kept is the CDR3, 42 bases in frame from the first base. V ends up 6 bases short and J 4 bases short, with an unmatched junction base count of 4. TCRbeta CDR3 regions were amplified from genomic DNA using the immunoSEQ Assay, a bias-controlled multiplex PCR. Turning to the authors' computational methods: The number of nucleated cells in each sample was estimated by amplification of reference gene primers within the assay. To quantify the absolute abundance of each unique TCRbeta CDR3 rearrangement, sequence reads were collapsed and filtered. Productive Simpson clonality was computed per sample as the square root of Simpson's diversity index over productive rearrangements. The clones in this table, taken by TCRdb from immuneACCESS, are in-frame only. Not every clone is retained; where verified, under half of the shortfall comes from an unresolved V gene, and the cause of the rest is unknown. The DNA gave D and trimming, while V, J and clone size come from that table. Within this sample are roughly 71,000 clones, with roughly 83% of them counted one time only. The top ten clones comprise about 20% of the sample.

About this clone itself: What this receptor recognizes is not known. No base quality information exists; no much larger clone differs at one position.

This TCR came from a woman of 80 years or more with acute or convalescent COVID-19. Specimen: peripheral blood. The chain links TRBV29-1 with TRBJ1-5, and 12 junction bases match TRBD1. This receptor carries the CDR3 CSVQGQGANQPQHF. The nucleotides read TGCAGCGTGCAGGGACAGGGGGCAAATCAGCCCCAGCATTTT.